These 20 T cell receptor beta chains were sequenced from one sample in a study of control samples from healthy donors and cancer patients. Repertoires were generated with immunoSEQ multiplex PCR, while TCRdb's copy carries only in-frame clones and drops some. The sample shows 65,000 to 95,000 clones, approximately 89% of them seen only once. Sequenced input: blood. The source is a man aged 50-60 years in good health.

This clone has just one count. The rearrangement uses TRBV18 and TRBJ1-1; D unresolved. The germline V gene encodes CDR1 KGHSH and CDR2 LQKENI. The CDR3 loop spans 14 amino acids. V was clipped by 2 bases and J by 3 bases, with 10 bases between them. CDR3 sequence: CASSPSEGDTEAFF. The CDR3 region has the DNA TGTGCCAGCTCACCATCCGAAGGAGACACTGAAGCTTTCTTT.

The chain employs TRBV5-6 and TRBJ1-2; 8 positions agree with TRBD1. The CDR3 totals 13 residues. Per the germline V gene, CDR1 is SGHDT and CDR2 is YYEEEE. After removal of 2 bases from V and 8 bases from J, the junction contained 5 bases not matched to a gene. CDR3 bases: TGTGCCAGCAGCTTCCCGCAGGGGGCGGGCTACACCTTC. It codes for CASSFPQGAGYTF.

This chain connects TRBV11-3 to TRBJ1-6, with D unresolved. The V end lost 5 bases, the J end lost 8 bases, and 13 bases lay between the germline ends. CDR1 and CDR2 (germline): SGHNT, YENEEA. This CDR3 contains 14 residues. CDR3 bases: TGTGCCAGCAGCCGACGGGAGGATTATTCACCCCTCCACTTT. Amino acid sequence: CASSRREDYSPLHF.

This chain connects TRBV10-1 to TRBJ1-2; 7 bases are shared with TRBD1. V lost 4 bases and J lost 8; bases outside the gene matches: 7. The CDR3 totals 13 residues. Germline V gene data show CDR1 as WNHNN and CDR2 as SYGVQD (reference sequence). The CDR3 DNA reads TGCGCCAGCAGTGCTGACAGGGCTGGCGGCTACACCTTC. It specifies CASSADRAGGYTF.

V usage is TRBV3-1 (or the pseudogene TRBV3-2) and J usage is TRBJ2-1; weak D call: TRBD1 (5 bases). Germline CDR1 LGHDT, CDR2 YNNKEL (reference sequence). Trimming removed 4 bases at V and 8 bases at J, with 12 bases between. The CDR3 is made up of 13 amino acids. The CDR3 nucleotides are TGTGCCAGCAGCCCTCCAGGGCGGCATGAGCAGTTCTTC. Protein product: CASSPPGRHEQFF.

This clone showed up just once. The J gene is TRBJ1-5, the V gene TRBV7-3; D call uncertain. Germline V gene lookup returns CDR1 SGHTA and CDR2 FQGTGA. Trimming shortened V by 0 bases and J by 5 bases, and 5 bases separated the two germline ends. The CDR3 loop spans 13 amino acids. The CDR3 DNA sequence: TGTGCCAGCAGCTTAACGACGGATCAGCCCCAGCATTTT. This encodes CASSLTTDQPQHF.

Comment on this clone: Other nucleotide sequences in the sample specify the same CDR3. The CDR3 nucleotides read TGTGCCAGCAGCTTGGAAGGGGTAAATTCACCCCTCCACTTT. Translating gives CASSLEGVNSPLHF. The chain links TRBV5-4 to TRBJ1-6, with a tentative D call TRBD1 (5 bases). The CDR3 contains 14 residues. V was shortened by 0 bases and J by 7 bases, with 8 bases between the two germline ends. Germline V lookup: CDR1 SGHNT, CDR2 YYREEE (reference sequence).

About this clone itself: Other DNA sequences from this sample encode an identical CDR3 as well. The J gene is TRBJ1-1, the V gene TRBV5-1; TRBD1 agrees at 9 bases. The CDR3 spans 14 residues. Trimming at V came to 2 bases and at J to 4 bases, leaving 3 bases not matched to a gene. CDR1 and CDR2 (germline): SGHRS, YFSETQ. CDR3 bases: TGCGCCAGCAGCTTATCGACAGGGGGCACTGAAGCTTTCTTT. Translated: CASSLSTGGTEAFF.

The rearrangement links TRBV11-1 to TRBJ2-2; 9 bases fit TRBD1. Germline V gene sequence: CDR1 SGHAT, CDR2 FQDESV (reference sequence). Trimming cost V 6 bases and J 0 bases; bases outside gene matches: 2. The length of the CDR3 is 15 residues. This CDR3 is CASSTGGANTGELFF. CDR3 bases: TGTGCCAGCAGTACAGGGGGCGCGAACACCGGGGAGCTGTTTTTT.

The table lists this clone with a count of one. This rearrangement joins TRBV7-2 to TRBJ1-1, with 8 positions matching TRBD1. The length of the CDR3 is 14 residues. V gave up 5 bases and J gave up 4 bases; unmatched junction bases: 6. The V gene's germline CDR1 is SGHTA and CDR2 FQGNSA. CDR3 sequence (DNA): TGTGCCAGCAGCATCAGGGGGCCAGGCACTGAAGCTTTCTTT. Translated: CASSIRGPGTEAFF.

This chain joins TRBV7-2 and TRBJ1-2; no clear D gene. The germline CDR1 and CDR2 sequences are SGHTA and FQGNSA. V was clipped by 1 base and J by 7 bases, with 19 bases between them. The CDR3 has 16 residues. The CDR3 reads CASSLGAQIFTSGYTF. The DNA for the CDR3 is TGTGCCAGCAGCTTAGGGGCTCAAATATTCACCAGTGGCTACACCTTC.

This rearrangement joins TRBV5-8 to TRBJ1-2, with a weak D call TRBD1 (5 bases). CDR1 SGHTS and CDR2 YDEGEE come from the germline V gene. CDR3 length: 16 amino acids. Trimming pared 1 base from V and 8 bases from J, leaving 21 bases between. CDR3 amino acids: CASSLPEGAGTYGYTF. As DNA, the CDR3 is TGTGCCAGCAGCTTGCCCGAGGGCGCAGGGACCTACGGCTACACCTTC.

The gene calls are TRBV29-1 and TRBJ1-1; D remains unclear. Trimming stripped 3 bases from V and 10 bases from J, with 12 bases between. The CDR3 contains 11 residues. Germline V gives CDR1 SQVTM, CDR2 ANQGSEA. CDR3 bases: TGCAGCGTTGACTCTGTTGGGCGAGCTTTCTTT. This sequence encodes CSVDSVGRAFF.

This sequence joins TRBV14 and TRBJ2-2; TRBD1 aligns across 8 bases. Trimming at V came to 1 base and at J to 4 bases, leaving 5 bases not matched to a gene. CDR1 and CDR2 from the germline V gene are SGHDN and FVKESK. This CDR3 has 16 residues. As DNA, the CDR3 is TGTGCCAGCAGCCAAGCCCTGGACAGGGTCACCGGGGAGCTGTTTTTT. This encodes CASSQALDRVTGELFF.

V gene TRBV3-1 (or the pseudogene TRBV3-2) combines with J gene TRBJ1-2; D gene unclear. Germline CDR1 and CDR2: LGHDT and YNNKEL (reference sequence). The V end was cut by 4 bases, the J end by 1 base, with 7 bases between. The CDR3 has 13 amino acids. The CDR3, as DNA: TGTGCCAGCAGCCCCGGCAATAACTATGGCTACACCTTC. Protein product: CASSPGNNYGYTF.

This sequence joins TRBV2 and TRBJ2-2; no clear D gene. The germline V gene encodes CDR1 SNHLY and CDR2 FYNNEI. This CDR3 has 14 residues. The ends were cut back, 6 bases at V and 3 bases at J, with 11 bases in the middle. The CDR3 bases are TGTGCCAGCAGACTTGACGCAGACACCGGGGAGCTGTTTTTT. Translating it yields CASRLDADTGELFF.

This chain links TRBV3-1 (or the pseudogene TRBV3-2) with TRBJ2-5, with TRBD1 matching 7 bases. Per the germline V gene, CDR1 is LGHDT and CDR2 is YNNKEL (reference sequence). CDR3 size: 14 residues. The V and J ends lost 2 bases and 3 bases, in that order; junction bases with no gene match: 3. The CDR3 DNA reads as TGTGCCAGCAGCCAATTAGGGACAGAAGAGACCCAGTACTTC. Amino acids: CASSQLGTEETQYF.

The CDR3 spells CASSQAGIYGYTF. Here the CDR3 DNA reads TGTGCCAGCAGCCAAGCGGGGATCTATGGCTACACCTTC. The chain carries TRBV14 and TRBJ1-2; the D is unclear. The germline CDR1 and CDR2 sequences are SGHDN and FVKESK. The CDR3 consists of 13 residues. V was shortened by 1 base and J by 4 bases, with 7 bases between the two germline ends.

The chain is built from TRBV7-2 and TRBJ1-6; D is perhaps TRBD1 (5 bases). The CDR3 contains 14 residues. V lost 6 bases to trimming and J lost 11 bases, with 17 bases between them. CDR1 and CDR2 (germline): SGHTA, FQGNSA. CDR3 amino acids: CASSVRGGMAPLHF. The DNA for the CDR3 is TGTGCCAGCAGTGTTCGGGGGGGAATGGCACCCCTCCACTTT.

The chain uses TRBV6-5 and TRBJ1-6; 8 bases fit TRBD1. This CDR3 has 15 residues. The germline V gene encodes CDR1 MNHEY and CDR2 SVGAGI. V lost 3 bases and J lost 5; bases outside the gene matches: 3. This CDR3 is CASSYTTGDNSPLHF. The CDR3 DNA reads TGTGCCAGCAGTTATACGACAGGGGATAATTCACCCCTCCACTTT.